The clone carrying this TCR beta chain was observed many times. This entry comes from a study of regulatory T cells in long-lasting Graves disease. Library construction for TCR beta used iRepertoire HTBI primers and Arm-PCR of CDR3 regions. Each CDR3 protein gets one entry after TCRdb re-called the multiplex PCR reads with MiXCR. Among about 430,000 distinct CDR3 sequences listed, approximately 15% were seen once. Stated time point: newly diagnosed GD, antithyroid drugs for less than 3 months. After RNA was extracted from PBMCs, the TCR library was made from it. Staff drew roughly 10 milliliters of peripheral blood into EDTA tubes. Trimming shortened V by 6 bases and J by 3 bases, and 15 bases separated the two germline ends. Germline CDR1 is DFQATT and CDR2 is SNEGSKA (reference sequence). The CDR3 consists of 14 residues. These data were also filed under a second study, of T cells in Graves' hyperthyroidism and ophthalmopathy.

This specimen was peripheral blood mononuclear cells (PBMCs), taken at new diagnosis, from a patient treated with antithyroid drugs. The clonotype comes from a woman in her 40s with Graves disease. This chain links TRBV20-1 with TRBJ1-5; TRBD1 might be the D (5 bases). CDR3 amino acids: CSAPGRGINQPQHF. In DNA form, the CDR3 reads TGCAGTGCGCCGGGACGGGGGATCAATCAGCCCCAGCATTTT.